These T cell receptor beta chains were read from a single sample in a study of blood T cell repertoires in COVID-19. Sequencing used immunoSEQ multiplex PCR; TCRdb keeps in-frame clones, though not all of them. The table records 95,000 to 120,000 clones, roughly 80% of them present only once. Sequencing was done on a sample of peripheral blood. These receptors originate from a man aged 45 to 65 with acute or convalescent COVID-19. CDR3s include the opening cysteine and the closing phenylalanine or tryptophan. Rows may omit the clone size; those that give it use once, few, many or a size class.

size: -; J: TRBJ1-1; V: TRBV5-1; CDR3: CASSLQSGAGTEAFF
size: -; J: TRBJ1-4; V: TRBV30; CDR3: CAWTRRDEKLFF
size: -; J: TRBJ1-1; V: TRBV7-9; CDR3: CATNDLGAQNTEAFF
size: -; J: TRBJ1-5; V: TRBV10-3; CDR3: CAISESARNQPQHF
size: -; J: TRBJ1-1; V: TRBV4-1; CDR3: CASSQVDRMGTEAFF
size: -; J: TRBJ1-4; V: TRBV15; CDR3: CATSSPLRGTNEKLFF
size: -; J: TRBJ1-5; V: TRBV6-6; CDR3: CASTNWGESGNQPQHF
size: once; J: TRBJ1-1; V: TRBV9; CDR3: CASSVGLLNTEAFF
size: -; J: TRBJ1-6; V: TRBV5-4; CDR3: CASSFAGDGNSPLHF
size: -; J: TRBJ2-5; V: TRBV4-1; CDR3: CASSQGYSTQETQYF
size: -; J: TRBJ2-1; V: TRBV10-3; CDR3: CAISEPGEGRDNEQFF
size: -; J: TRBJ1-5; V: TRBV28; CDR3: CASSYRFSNQPQHF
size: -; J: TRBJ2-6; V: TRBV11-2; CDR3: CASSLGRAGAPLGANVLTF
size: -; J: TRBJ1-1; V: TRBV11-3; CDR3: CASSPYLPGTEAFF
size: -; J: TRBJ2-2; V: TRBV19; CDR3: CASSADRIANTGELFF
size: -; J: TRBJ1-5; V: TRBV28; CDR3: CASSLRGIQPQHF
size: -; J: TRBJ1-2; V: TRBV6-5; CDR3: CASSLTGTGGYTF
size: -; J: TRBJ1-1; V: TRBV6-5; CDR3: CASSYSFRGGTEAFF
size: many; J: TRBJ1-5; V: TRBV4-2; CDR3: CASSQDLGGNQPQHF
size: -; J: TRBJ1-1; V: TRBV27; CDR3: CASSPRQGSYTEAFF
size: -; J: TRBJ1-5; V: TRBV9; CDR3: CASSVDASSGQPQHF
size: -; J: TRBJ1-2; V: TRBV5-5; CDR3: CASSLLGTPGIATNYGYTF
size: -; J: TRBJ1-2; V: TRBV29-1; CDR3: CSVVGAGSYGYTF
size: -; J: TRBJ2-1; V: TRBV9; CDR3: CASSSGGAIHEQFF
size: -; J: TRBJ2-7; V: TRBV5-4; CDR3: CASSLAGTTDEYF
size: few; J: TRBJ2-7; V: TRBV4-2; CDR3: CASSHLGEGLYEQYF
size: -; J: TRBJ2-3; V: TRBV5-8; CDR3: CASSSRAGGTDTQYF
size: -; J: TRBJ1-5; V: TRBV28; CDR3: CASRNGQVGQPQHF
size: -; J: TRBJ1-1; V: TRBV7-3; CDR3: CASRSRADTEAFF
size: -; J: TRBJ1-2; V: TRBV9; CDR3: CASSPPGGDRNYGYTF
size: -; J: TRBJ2-3; V: TRBV6-2/TRBV6-3; CDR3: CASSYRRFTDTQYF
size: once; J: TRBJ1-2; V: TRBV6-5; CDR3: CASSFLTPNTNYGYTF
size: -; J: TRBJ2-3; V: TRBV6-2/TRBV6-3; CDR3: CASSSISGGAWTDTQYF
size: -; J: TRBJ2-2; V: TRBV29-1; CDR3: CSAGQPTNTGELFF
size: -; J: TRBJ2-5; V: TRBV2; CDR3: CASRIGTDYQETQYF
size: -; J: TRBJ1-2; V: TRBV24-1; CDR3: CATSADRAGYTF
size: -; J: TRBJ1-3; V: TRBV19; CDR3: CASSKTRSSGNTIYF
size: -; J: TRBJ2-1; V: TRBV5-4; CDR3: CASSSGGGEQFF
size: -; J: TRBJ1-1; V: TRBV6-6; CDR3: CASSYSEGLSEAFF
size: -; J: TRBJ2-3; V: TRBV24-1; CDR3: CATSVRGGTDTQYF
size: once; J: TRBJ2-7; V: TRBV6-1; CDR3: CASSEGDKTYEQYF
size: -; J: TRBJ1-1; V: TRBV5-3; CDR3: CAVRTSGTGGTEAFF
size: -; J: TRBJ1-1; V: TRBV5-1; CDR3: CASSYSQGIGTEAFF
size: -; J: TRBJ2-2; V: TRBV20-1; CDR3: CSASPGQNTGELFF
size: -; J: TRBJ1-2; V: TRBV10-3; CDR3: CAISESGLYGYTF
size: -; J: TRBJ1-5; V: TRBV27; CDR3: CASSFGRGSNQPQHF